This T cell receptor (beta chain) was sequenced in a study of blood T cell repertoires in COVID-19. Here immunoSEQ multiplex PCR was the method, and the copy in TCRdb shows in-frame clones only, minus some. The table has 250,000 to 300,000 clones, around 83% seen once. The germline CDR1 and CDR2 sequences are SGHTA and FQGTGA. V shed 3 bases, J shed 6 bases, and the junction held 5 bases outside the gene matches. The CDR3 covers 15 residues. This chain links TRBV7-3 with TRBJ2-1, with TRBD2 matching over 10 bases. The origin of this receptor is a man between 18 and 29 years old with active or convalescent COVID-19. The specimen sequenced was peripheral blood. The CDR3 DNA follows: TGTGCCAGCAGCTTCCTAGCGGGAGATGGCAATGAGCAGTTCTTC. Translation: CASSFLAGDGNEQFF.